These T cell receptor beta chains were read from a single sample in a study of cytomegalovirus exposure and HLA in healthy donors. Profiling relied on immunoSEQ multiplex PCR, and the TCRdb table lists in-frame clones only, not all of them. The repertoire holds 95,000 to 150,000 clones, around 72% seen once, with 6.5% to 9% in the top ten. The sequencing input was PBMCs. The receptors stem from a woman aged 40 to 50 in good health and CMV-seropositive. Each CDR3 is given with its conserved first and last residue. A D gene is named only where the DNA matches it firmly.

d_gene: .; v_gene: TRBV11-2; CDR3aa: CASSLGWRTNEKLFF
d_gene: TRBD1; v_gene: TRBV5-4; CDR3aa: CASSFRAGGYEKLFF
d_gene: TRBD2; v_gene: TRBV4-1; CDR3aa: CASSQGIRGLAGGPTDTQYF
d_gene: TRBD1; v_gene: TRBV9; CDR3aa: CASGVGQGEKLFF
d_gene: TRBD1; v_gene: TRBV29-1; CDR3aa: CSVKRTGYEQYF
d_gene: .; v_gene: TRBV7-9; CDR3aa: CASSLVAGNTEAFF
d_gene: .; v_gene: TRBV18; CDR3aa: CASSPPPSKETQYF
d_gene: TRBD1; v_gene: TRBV5-1; CDR3aa: CASSFGTGNTGELFF
d_gene: TRBD2; v_gene: TRBV4-3; CDR3aa: CASSQDTPSGGNTGELFF
d_gene: TRBD2; v_gene: TRBV7-2; CDR3aa: CASSWSGGLSSYEQYF